The 30 T cell receptor beta chains listed next were all sequenced from one sample in a study of T cell changes during pregnancy in multiple sclerosis. Using immunoSEQ multiplex PCR, the repertoire was profiled, and TCRdb retains in-frame clones only, with some absent. The table has under 85,000 clones, 90% seen once. The sample here was peripheral blood, taken in the third trimester of pregnancy. These receptor sequences come from a female donor with multiple sclerosis, enrolled in a pregnancy study.

The chain has TRBV6-4 and TRBJ2-3; TRBD2 aligns across 13 bases. This CDR3 comprises 16 residues. The germline V gene has CDR1 MRHNA and CDR2 SNTAGT. The trim removed 3 bases at V and 6 bases at J, leaving 6 bases unmatched. The CDR3 sequence: CASSETSGGASDTQYF. The CDR3 nucleotides are TGTGCCAGCAGTGAAACTAGCGGGGGGGCATCCGATACGCAGTATTTT.

This clone was seen a handful of times. The gene calls are TRBV7-9 and TRBJ1-1, with 9 bases that match TRBD1. This CDR3 spans 17 amino acids. Germline-derived CDR1 and CDR2 are SEHNR and FQNEAQ (reference sequence). Trimming cost V 4 bases and J 1 base; bases outside gene matches: 10. The CDR3 spells CASSSLTGTGKNTEAFF. The DNA for the CDR3 is TGTGCCAGCAGCTCATTAACCGGGACAGGGAAGAACACTGAAGCTTTCTTT.

V gene TRBV4-2 combines with J gene TRBJ2-5, with 11 bases matching TRBD2. Germline V gene data show CDR1 as LGHNA and CDR2 as YNFKEQ. The V gene end was trimmed by 0 bases and the J gene end by 5 bases; junction bases not matched to a gene: 2. The CDR3 contains 15 residues. CDR3 in amino acids: CASSQEGLAVETQYF. The CDR3 DNA is TGTGCCAGCAGCCAAGAGGGACTAGCGGTGGAGACCCAGTACTTC.

This clone was recorded a few times. The junction and the germline gene differ at one end; a read error may be behind it. The chain uses TRBV10-3 and TRBJ1-2; 7 nucleotides align to TRBD1. CDR1 and CDR2 (germline): ENHRY, SYGVKD. This CDR3 has 14 residues. CDR3 in DNA: TGTGCCATCAGTGAACTCCGGGACAGCGACGTTGGGGCCTTC. Its protein is CAISELRDSDVGAF.

To note about this clone: The sample holds other DNA sequences that translate to the same CDR3. The CDR3 sequence: CASSVDWRPYNEQFF. The CDR3 DNA follows: TGTGCCAGCAGCGTAGACTGGAGGCCCTACAATGAGCAGTTCTTC. This chain links TRBV9 with TRBJ2-1; maybe TRBD2 (5 bases). V lost 0 bases to trimming and J lost 2 bases, with 9 bases between them. Per germline, CDR1 SGDLS and CDR2 YYNGEE. CDR3 length: 15 amino acids.

This chain joins TRBV29-1 and TRBJ1-2; the match to TRBD1 covers 7 bases. The CDR3 sequence is 12 residues long. Trimming removed 4 bases from V and 5 bases from J; junction bases left unmatched: 4. Germline lookup yields CDR1 SQVTM and CDR2 ANQGSEA. CDR3 in amino acids: CSVVTTGYGYTF. For the CDR3, the DNA is TGCAGCGTTGTAACGACAGGGTATGGCTACACCTTC.

The V and J genes are TRBV11-2 and TRBJ1-2; TRBD1 aligns across 8 bases. This CDR3 is 15 amino acids long. The trim removed 5 bases at V and 9 bases at J, leaving 14 bases unmatched. Per the germline V gene, CDR1 is SGHAT and CDR2 is FQNNGV. Here the CDR3 DNA reads TGTGCCAGCAGCCTCGGACAGGGAAATAGGTATAGCTACACCTTC. It yields the protein CASSLGQGNRYSYTF.

The gene calls are TRBV15 and TRBJ1-1, with 8 bases matching TRBD1. The CDR3 length is 16 residues. J was trimmed by 4 bases and V by 0 bases; bases with no gene match: 7. Per the germline V gene, CDR1 is LNHNV and CDR2 is YYDKDF (reference sequence). The DNA for the CDR3 is TGTGCCACCAGCAGAGAGGCAGGGGGCGGGAGCACTGAAGCTTTCTTT. Encoded protein: CATSREAGGGSTEAFF.

This clone was seen a few times. The chain uses TRBV7-2 and TRBJ1-5; D call uncertain. V was clipped by 3 bases and J by 3 bases, with 9 bases between them. Germline loops: CDR1 SGHTA, CDR2 FQGNSA. The CDR3 has 14 amino acids. The CDR3 DNA reads as TGTGCCAGCAGCTTCGAGGGCTACAATCAGCCCCAGCATTTT. This translates into CASSFEGYNQPQHF. Filled out from reference TRBV7-2 and TRBJ1-5, the complete variable domain reads GAGVSQSPSNKVTEKGKDVELRCDPISGHTALYWYRQSLGQGLEFLIYFQGNSAPDKSGLPSDRFSAERTGGSVSTLTIQRTQQEDSAVYLCASSFEGYNQPQHFGDGTRLSIL.

The chain is built from TRBV6-1 and TRBJ2-7; TRBD2 matches at 7 bases. Germline V gene sequence: CDR1 MNHNS, CDR2 SASEGT. V lost 8 bases, J lost 3 bases, and 7 bases stayed unmatched. This CDR3 spans 13 amino acids. Here the CDR3 reads CASRGGGFYEQYF. CDR3 in DNA: TGTGCCAGCCGGGGCGGGGGATTCTACGAGCAGTACTTC.

The chain carries TRBV6-5 and TRBJ1-1, with 10 bases fitting TRBD1. The germline V gene encodes CDR1 MNHEY and CDR2 SVGAGI. This CDR3 contains 15 residues. Losses at the gene ends were 6 bases for V and 4 bases for J; bases not matched to a gene: 8. CDR3 region: CASRAGQGVGTEAFF. Written as DNA, the CDR3 is TGTGCCAGCAGGGCCGGACAGGGGGTCGGCACTGAAGCTTTCTTT.

This chain connects TRBV19 to TRBJ1-5; D unclear. Germline loops: CDR1 LNHDA, CDR2 SQIVND (reference sequence). V was cut by 1 base and J by 5 bases, with 6 bases left in between. The CDR3 contains 13 residues. The CDR3 sequence: CASSIASDQPQHF. CDR3 DNA: TGTGCCAGTAGTATAGCGTCGGATCAGCCCCAGCATTTT.

This clone was recorded at least ten times. The same CDR3 also results from other DNA sequences found in this sample. The rearrangement uses TRBV5-1 and TRBJ1-1, with 8 nucleotides matching TRBD1. The CDR3 is 14 residues long. With 4 bases clipped from V and 4 bases from J, the junction kept 6 bases outside the gene matches. The germline CDR1 and CDR2 sequences are SGHRS and YFSETQ. CDR3 loop: CASSMDRVGTEAFF. Written as DNA, the CDR3 is TGCGCCAGCAGCATGGACAGGGTTGGCACTGAAGCTTTCTTT.

This chain uses TRBV9 with TRBJ1-1; D gene ambiguous. Trimming shortened V by 7 bases and J by 8 bases, and 15 bases separated the two germline ends. This CDR3 is 12 amino acids long. In germline, CDR1 is SGDLS, CDR2 YYNGEE. The CDR3: CASVEILGEAFF. DNA for the CDR3: TGTGCCAGCGTCGAGATCCTCGGGGAAGCTTTCTTT.

The chain carries TRBV11-2 and TRBJ2-2, with 8 bases aligning to TRBD2. Germline assignment: CDR1 SGHAT and CDR2 FQNNGV. With 7 bases clipped from V and 7 bases from J, the junction kept 2 bases outside the gene matches. This CDR3 has 12 amino acids. Written as DNA, the CDR3 is TGTGCCAGCACCGCGGGGGGCGGGGAGCTGTTTTTT. Its translation: CASTAGGGELFF.

The V call is TRBV15, the J call TRBJ1-5; a weak D match, TRBD1 (5 bases). CDR3 length: 16 residues. CDR1 and CDR2 (germline): LNHNV, YYDKDF (reference sequence). V dropped 0 bases and J dropped 0 bases, with 9 bases sitting between them. Here the CDR3 reads CATSRDRDYSNQPQHF. Here the CDR3 DNA reads TGTGCCACCAGCAGAGACAGGGACTATAGCAATCAGCCCCAGCATTTT.

A single count supports this clone. V and J are TRBV9 and TRBJ2-2; 9 nucleotides match TRBD1. Germline CDR1 is SGDLS and CDR2 is YYNGEE. J lost 5 bases, V lost 4 bases, and 18 bases had no gene match. This CDR3 contains 19 residues. CDR3 region: CASSQLDLGEQGATGELFF. Written as DNA, the CDR3 is TGTGCCAGCAGCCAGTTGGACCTGGGGGAACAGGGGGCGACCGGGGAGCTGTTTTTT.

The rearrangement uses TRBV2 and TRBJ1-2; D is uncertain. V was clipped by 4 bases and J by 0 bases, with 12 bases between them. This CDR3 is 15 amino acids long. CDR1 and CDR2 (germline): SNHLY, FYNNEI. CDR3: CASSVRGVANYGYTF. The CDR3, as DNA: TGTGCCAGCAGTGTACGAGGAGTTGCTAACTATGGCTACACCTTC.

This sequence joins TRBV11-1 and TRBJ2-5, with 7 bases that match TRBD1. V shed 2 bases, J shed 2 bases, and the junction held 2 bases outside the gene matches. CDR1 SGHAT and CDR2 FQDESV come from the germline V gene (reference sequence). This CDR3 is built from 14 residues. CDR3 in DNA: TGTGCCAGCAGCTTACGCAGGGGGCAAGAGACCCAGTACTTC. It encodes CASSLRRGQETQYF.

V and J are TRBV25-1 and TRBJ2-1; TRBD1 agrees at 7 bases. Germline V gene sequence: CDR1 MGHDK, CDR2 SYGVNS. The J segment lost 3 bases and the V segment lost 7 bases, leaving 9 bases of the junction unmatched. This CDR3 is 15 amino acids long. The CDR3 DNA is TGTGCCAGCAATCTTCGTAGACAGGGCTACAATGAGCAGTTCTTC. It specifies CASNLRRQGYNEQFF.

The J gene is TRBJ1-1, the V gene TRBV2, with D perhaps TRBD1 (5 bases). The V end lost 4 bases, the J end lost 4 bases, and 13 bases lay between the germline ends. Germline V gene lookup returns CDR1 SNHLY and CDR2 FYNNEI. The CDR3 sequence is 14 residues long. This chain's CDR3 is CASSGQTPGTEAFF. The CDR3 nucleotides read TGTGCCAGCAGTGGACAGACCCCTGGCACTGAAGCTTTCTTT.

Only one count was recorded for this clone. This chain uses TRBV15 with TRBJ1-5; D not resolved. Germline values: CDR1 LNHNV, CDR2 YYDKDF (reference sequence). The CDR3 runs to 14 residues. Trimming pared 5 bases from V and 0 bases from J, leaving 8 bases between. CDR3 bases: TGTGCCACCAGCCTGAGGTATAGCAATCAGCCCCAGCATTTT. This codes for CATSLRYSNQPQHF.

The count of this clone is one. V usage is TRBV29-1 and J usage is TRBJ2-7, with D uncertain. This CDR3 is 13 amino acids long. The V end lost 0 bases, the J end lost 6 bases, and 12 bases lay between the germline ends. Per germline, CDR1 SQVTM and CDR2 ANQGSEA. The CDR3 loop is CSVEEVGEVEQYF. CDR3 in DNA: TGCAGCGTTGAAGAAGTAGGAGAGGTCGAGCAGTACTTC.

The chain has TRBV27 and TRBJ2-4, with 8 bases identical to TRBD2. This CDR3 is 15 amino acids long. Unmatched junction bases numbered 6, after V lost 5 bases and J lost 3 bases. The germline gives CDR1 MNHEY, CDR2 SMNVEV (reference sequence). The CDR3 nucleotides are TGTGCCAGCAGTCGGGAGGGTTTGGGCAAAAACATTCAGTACTTC. It translates to CASSREGLGKNIQYF.

This clone appeared once. V usage is TRBV6-5 and J usage is TRBJ2-3, with D uncertain. The CDR3 consists of 13 residues. Trimming pared 8 bases from V and 2 bases from J, leaving 11 bases between. Germline V gene sequence: CDR1 MNHEY, CDR2 SVGAGI. The DNA of the CDR3 is TGTGCCAGCTTGGGCCTTACCACAGATACGCAGTATTTT. Protein sequence: CASLGLTTDTQYF.

This chain uses TRBV7-2 with TRBJ2-2; D not certain. Trimming removed 0 bases at V and 8 bases at J, with 4 bases between. The V gene's germline CDR1 is SGHTA and CDR2 FQGNSA. The CDR3 covers 12 residues. The CDR3 sequence is CASSLAGGELFF. Here the CDR3 DNA reads TGTGCCAGCAGCTTAGCCGGTGGGGAGCTGTTTTTT.

The J gene is TRBJ2-4, the V gene TRBV4-3; TRBD1 matches at 10 bases. The CDR3 consists of 15 residues. The germline V gene encodes CDR1 LGHNA and CDR2 YSLEER. The ends lost 1 base at V and 6 bases at J; junction bases unmatched: 3. The chain's CDR3 is CASSQGRQGANIQYF. The CDR3 nucleotides are TGCGCCAGCAGCCAAGGCCGACAGGGGGCAAACATTCAGTACTTC.

The V and J genes are TRBV7-8 and TRBJ1-5; 8 bases are a match to TRBD1. V gave up 5 bases and J gave up 0 bases; unmatched junction bases: 12. The CDR3 length is 18 residues. Looked up from germline, CDR1 is SGHVS and CDR2 is FQNEAQ. CDR3 coding DNA: TGTGCCAGCAGCGTTGGACAGGGTCCCCGTTATAGCAATCAGCCCCAGCATTTT. Its protein is CASSVGQGPRYSNQPQHF.

The chain combines TRBV13 with TRBJ2-5, with D perhaps TRBD1 (5 bases). V was trimmed by 8 bases and J by 4 bases, leaving 11 bases between them. Germline CDR1 is PRHDT and CDR2 is FYEKMQ (reference sequence). CDR3 length equals 12 residues. CDR3 sequence reads: CASCRGRETQYF. CDR3 bases: TGTGCCAGCTGTAGGGGAAGAGAGACCCAGTACTTC. Complete variable domain (other parts from reference TRBV13 and TRBJ2-5): AAGVIQSPRHLIKEKRETATLKCYPIPRHDTVYWYQQGPGQDPQFLISFYEKMQSDKGSIPDRFSAQQFSDYHSELNMSSLELGDSALYFCASCRGRETQYFGPGTRLLVL.

The chain couples TRBV7-2 to TRBJ1-2, with D possibly TRBD1 on 5 matching bases. The germline gives CDR1 SGHTA, CDR2 FQGNSA. V was cut by 1 base and J by 8 bases, with 11 bases left in between. CDR3 length: 13 residues. CDR3 in amino acids: CASSLGLRTGYTF. The CDR3 bases are TGTGCCAGCAGCTTAGGTCTCCGGACAGGCTACACCTTC.